This T cell receptor (beta chain) was observed in a study of blood T cells in healthy people across ages. Study details: About one barcoded beta molecule per two T cells was captured by template switching.

For the second PCR, which ran for about 6 to 11 cycles, a sample-barcoded 5' primer and a J-beta primer mix were used. Template switching added a 12-random-nucleotide identifier to every cDNA molecule. TCRdb passed the 5' RACE reads through MiXCR, listing each CDR3 protein once. The sample yields approximately 790,000 distinct CDR3 sequences, approximately 65% seen once. This clonotype was recorded once. Trimming stripped 3 bases from V and 15 bases from J, with 24 bases between. CDR3 length equals 14 residues. The germline gives CDR1 DFQATT, CDR2 SNEGSKA (reference sequence). Each sample yielded at least 6.5 million isolated PBMCs.

Sequenced input: blood. The rearrangement links TRBV20-1 to TRBJ2-4; D is unresolved. The receptor was derived from a man aged 25 to 40 in good health. The chain's CDR3 is CSASSRYQSYERYF. The CDR3 DNA reads as TGCAGTGCTAGTTCCCGCTACCAGTCCTACGAGCGGTACTTC.